The T cell receptor (beta chain) under discussion was sequenced for a study of regulatory T cells in long-lasting Graves disease. Whole-study results and caveats: Persistent cases favored TRBV28, TRBJ1-2 and TRBJ2-5. Persistent Graves' patients showed reduced TCR diversity versus newly diagnosed patients.

This clonotype has just a few counts. Its antigen is still unknown. From germline, CDR1 is LNHNV and CDR2 YYDKDF (reference sequence). This CDR3 region has 15 residues. V shed 1 base and J shed 1 base, with 10 bases lying between them. Time point: persistent/refractory GD, antithyroid drugs over 5 years with positive TRAb. PBMC RNA was the source of the TCR library. American Thyroid Association guidelines defined Graves' disease diagnosis. Libraries of TCR beta came from iRepertoire HTBI primers plus Arm-PCR of CDR3 regions. Methods used by the authors: Throughout the samples, researchers identified fewer than 80 TRBV and 12 to 15 TRBJ segments. One entry per CDR3 protein results from TCRdb running MiXCR on the multiplex PCR reads. The V and J calls here are based on TCRdb, not the publication. The sample includes 500,000 to 800,000 distinct CDR3 sequences, about 30% of them seen just once.

The receptor comes from a female donor with Graves disease. The chain employs TRBV15 and TRBJ1-1; D may be TRBD1 (6 bases). The sequencing used peripheral blood mononuclear cells (PBMCs), collected when the disease was refractory, from a patient treated with antithyroid drugs. CDR3 loop: CATSRAGDWNTEAFF. The CDR3 region has the DNA TGTGCCACCAGCAGAGCAGGGGATTGGAACACTGAAGCTTTCTTT.